This T cell receptor beta chain came from a study of CD4 T cells in relation to SARS-CoV-2 and coronaviruses. Study at large: Negative control cultures got HIV-1 Nef peptides or no peptide. General study findings and limits: Compared with monoreactive clones, crossreactive clones showed significantly weaker SARS-CoV-2 expansion.

The unexposed donors gave CD4+ T cells in 2011-2018, prior to COVID-19. The cells were cultured for approximately 10 days before CD4+ T cells were isolated. Germline-derived CDR1 and CDR2 are SQVTM and ANQGSEA. CDR3 length: 14 amino acids. With 5 bases clipped from V and 3 bases from J, the junction kept 6 bases outside the gene matches. Repertoires were generated with immunoSEQ multiplex PCR, while TCRdb's copy carries only in-frame clones and drops some. The sample records tens of thousands of clones, roughly 70% being singletons. A word on this clone: Its antigen is not identified.

The receptor's source is a human donor in good health. The gene calls are TRBV29-1 and TRBJ1-4; TRBD1 agrees at 7 bases. Source material: CD4+ T cells from PBMCs, cultured in vitro. As DNA, the CDR3 is TGCAGCGTTCTGCCGGGACAGTCTAATGAAAAACTGTTTTTT. Translating gives CSVLPGQSNEKLFF.